The 20 T cell receptor beta chains presented below share a single source sample, sequenced in a study of blood T cell repertoires in COVID-19. The assay was immunoSEQ multiplex PCR, and TCRdb's table has in-frame clones only and misses some. The profile shows about 210,000 clones, 70% to 90% of them singletons. Source material: peripheral blood. These TCRs come from a man aged 55 to 70 with acute or convalescent COVID-19.

The V call is TRBV7-6, the J call TRBJ1-2; no clear D gene. V was cut by 5 bases and J by 3 bases, with 10 bases left in between. The germline CDR1 and CDR2 sequences are SGHVS and FNYEAQ. This CDR3 region has 13 residues. The CDR3 region is CASSPGGYYGYTF. The CDR3 bases are TGTGCCAGCAGCCCCGGAGGGTACTATGGCTACACCTTC. The full variable domain, its missing parts supplied by reference TRBV7-6 and TRBJ1-2, is GAGVSQSPRYKVTKRGQDVALRCDPISGHVSLYWYRQALGQGPEFLTYFNYEAQQDKSGLPNDRFSAERPEGSISTLTIQRTEQRDSAMYRCASSPGGYYGYTFGSGTRLTVV.

J is TRBJ2-7 and V is TRBV14, with 10 bases fitting TRBD2. Trimming removed 0 bases from V and 3 bases from J; junction bases left unmatched: 5. The CDR3 is 16 amino acids. Germline-derived CDR1 and CDR2 are SGHDN and FVKESK. The CDR3: CASSQDRSGGVYEQYF. The CDR3 DNA sequence: TGTGCCAGCAGCCAAGATCGCAGCGGGGGGGTCTACGAGCAGTACTTC. Full variable domain (missing parts from reference TRBV14 and TRBJ2-7): EAGVTQFPSHSVIEKGQTVTLRCDPISGHDNLYWYRRVMGKEIKFLLHFVKESKQDESGMPNNRFLAERTGGTYSTLKVQPAELEDSGVYFCASSQDRSGGVYEQYFGPGTRLTVT.

V usage is TRBV27 and J usage is TRBJ1-6, with 9 bases aligning to TRBD1. The CDR3 extends over 15 amino acids. Germline CDR1 and CDR2: MNHEY and SMNVEV (reference sequence). J lost 9 bases, V lost 5 bases, and 8 bases had no gene match. This chain's CDR3 is CASSPLQGAASPLHF. The DNA of the CDR3 is TGTGCCAGCAGTCCTCTACAGGGGGCGGCTTCACCCCTCCACTTT.

This clone has a single count. The chain combines TRBV29-1 with TRBJ1-2; D might be TRBD1 (6 bases). The CDR3 contains 14 residues. Germline CDR1 reads SQVTM; CDR2 reads ANQGSEA. V was shortened by 4 bases and J by 2 bases, with 14 bases between the two germline ends. CDR3 nucleotide sequence: TGCAGCGTTGTAACCAGGGGCGAAAACTATGGCTACACCTTC. This gives the protein CSVVTRGENYGYTF.

This rearrangement joins TRBV7-9 to TRBJ2-5; the match to TRBD1 covers 7 bases. V was pared by 4 bases and J by 0 bases, with 5 bases of the junction left unmatched. The CDR3 loop spans 15 amino acids. The germline V gene has CDR1 SEHNR and CDR2 FQNEAQ (reference sequence). The CDR3 DNA is TGTGCCAGCAGCTCCGGGACAGTGTACCAAGAGACCCAGTACTTC. It specifies CASSSGTVYQETQYF.

The rearrangement uses TRBV5-4 and TRBJ1-2; 7 nucleotides line up with TRBD1. The V and J ends lost 4 bases and 6 bases, in that order; junction bases with no gene match: 6. Germline V CDR1 and CDR2: SGHNT, YYREEE (reference sequence). The CDR3 is made up of 13 amino acids. The CDR3 region has the DNA TGTGCCAGCAGCCGTGGACAGGAAGATGGCTACACCTTC. It encodes CASSRGQEDGYTF. Full variable domain (missing parts from reference TRBV5-4 and TRBJ1-2): ETGVTQSPTHLIKTRGQQVTLRCSSQSGHNTVSWYQQALGQGPQFIFQYYREEENGRGNFPPRFSGLQFPNYSSELNVNALELDDSALYLCASSRGQEDGYTFGSGTRLTVV.

The rearrangement links TRBV5-4 to TRBJ1-2; 10 bases align to TRBD1. Germline CDR1 SGHNT, CDR2 YYREEE (reference sequence). The CDR3 totals 15 residues. J lost 2 bases, V lost 3 bases, and 4 bases had no gene match. Here the CDR3 DNA reads TGTGCCAGCAGCTCCCGGGACAGGGGAAACTATGGCTACACCTTC. It is translated as CASSSRDRGNYGYTF. Variable domain in full (rest from reference TRBV5-4 and TRBJ1-2): ETGVTQSPTHLIKTRGQQVTLRCSSQSGHNTVSWYQQALGQGPQFIFQYYREEENGRGNFPPRFSGLQFPNYSSELNVNALELDDSALYLCASSSRDRGNYGYTFGSGTRLTVV.

The J gene is TRBJ2-1, the V gene TRBV3-1 (or the pseudogene TRBV3-2); TRBD2 matches at 9 bases. The CDR3 totals 15 residues. After removal of 6 bases from V and 6 bases from J, the junction contained 9 bases not matched to a gene. Looked up from germline, CDR1 is LGHDT and CDR2 is YNNKEL (reference sequence). CDR3 residues: CASRERGANPNEQFF. For the CDR3, the DNA is TGTGCCAGCAGGGAGCGGGGGGCCAACCCCAATGAGCAGTTCTTC.

This clone was counted a few times. The CDR3 DNA sequence: TGTGCCAGCAGCCAGGGATTAGCCTCCTACAATGAGCAGTTCTTC. It translates to CASSQGLASYNEQFF. The chain combines TRBV5-6 with TRBJ2-1; D is perhaps TRBD1 (5 bases). Looked up from germline, CDR1 is SGHDT and CDR2 is YYEEEE. The CDR3 runs to 15 residues. Deletions cut 4 bases from V and 0 bases from J, with 11 bases between. Full variable domain (rest looked up from reference TRBV5-6 and TRBJ2-1): DAGVTQSPTHLIKTRGQQVTLRCSPKSGHDTVSWYQQALGQGPQFIFQYYEEEERQRGNFPDRFSGHQFPNYSSELNVNALLLGDSALYLCASSQGLASYNEQFFGPGTRLTVL.

This sequence joins TRBV10-3 and TRBJ2-3, with a possible D match to TRBD2 (5 bases). This CDR3 comprises 14 residues. Trimming removed 3 bases at V and 4 bases at J, with 11 bases between. Germline CDR1 reads ENHRY; CDR2 reads SYGVKD. CDR3: CAISEVRTSDTQYF. In DNA, the CDR3 is TGTGCCATCAGTGAAGTAAGGACTTCAGATACGCAGTATTTT.

The chain is built from TRBV7-9 and TRBJ1-5, with TRBD1 matching over 12 bases. V lost 4 bases and J lost 1; bases outside the gene matches: 8. CDR3 size: 18 residues. Germline V lookup: CDR1 SEHNR, CDR2 FQNEAQ (reference sequence). The CDR3 reads CASSSRGTGGWSNQPQHF. Written as DNA, the CDR3 is TGTGCCAGCAGCTCCCGCGGGACAGGGGGCTGGAGCAATCAGCCCCAGCATTTT.

As DNA, the CDR3 is TGTGCCAGCAGTTACTCCCGTAGCGGCTCATACAATGAGCAGTTCTTC. As protein: CASSYSRSGSYNEQFF. V usage is TRBV6-6 and J usage is TRBJ2-1; D might be TRBD2 (6 bases). Germline V gene sequence: CDR1 MNHNY, CDR2 SVGAGI (reference sequence). Trimming took off 0 bases at V and 4 bases at J, with 13 bases between the two ends. The length of the CDR3 is 16 residues.

The V and J genes are TRBV6-5 and TRBJ2-2; D is undetermined. This CDR3 has 16 amino acids. The V gene lost 0 bases and the J gene lost 6 bases, with 14 bases spanning the gap. From germline, CDR1 is MNHEY and CDR2 SVGAGI. The CDR3 sequence is CASSYSTPRSAGELFF. In DNA form, the CDR3 reads TGTGCCAGCAGTTACTCGACCCCCAGGTCCGCCGGGGAGCTGTTTTTT.

This chain uses TRBV5-5 with TRBJ2-2; 7 bases line up with TRBD1. The CDR3 is made up of 16 amino acids. With 1 base clipped from V and 0 bases from J, the junction kept 3 bases outside the gene matches. Germline V CDR1 and CDR2: SGHKS, YYEKEE (reference sequence). The CDR3 loop reads CASSLSGQSNTGELFF. Written as DNA, the CDR3 is TGTGCCAGCAGCTTGTCGGGACAGTCGAACACCGGGGAGCTGTTTTTT. The variable domain in full, with the rest retrieved from reference TRBV5-5 and TRBJ2-2, is DAGVTQSPTHLIKTRGQQVTLRCSPISGHKSVSWYQQVLGQGPQFIFQYYEKEERGRGNFPDRFSARQFPNYSSELNVNALLLGDSALYLCASSLSGQSNTGELFFGEGSRLTVL.

The gene calls are TRBV5-6 and TRBJ2-7, with a possible D match to TRBD2 (6 bases). The V and J ends lost 0 bases and 3 bases respectively, with 7 bases between them. The CDR3 is 13 residues long. CDR1 is SGHDT and CDR2 is YYEEEE in the germline V gene. As DNA, the CDR3 is TGTGCCAGCAGCTTGGGGCGGGACTACGAGCAGTACTTC. Encoded protein: CASSLGRDYEQYF.

The CDR3 DNA reads as TGCGCCAGCAGCCTTGGTGGGGGCCGAGGGGAGACCCAGTACTTC. It encodes CASSLGGGRGETQYF. The V and J genes are TRBV5-1 and TRBJ2-5; a possible D gene is TRBD1 (6 bases). The CDR3 runs to 15 residues. Germline values: CDR1 SGHRS, CDR2 YFSETQ. Trimming removed 4 bases from V and 5 bases from J, with 18 bases in between.

V and J are TRBV9 and TRBJ2-7; 9 bases agree with TRBD1. V lost 0 bases and J lost 5; bases outside the gene matches: 9. This CDR3 comprises 16 residues. CDR1 is SGDLS, CDR2 YYNGEE, per germline. The CDR3 here is CASSVGGGTGTDEQYF. The CDR3 region has the DNA TGTGCCAGCAGCGTAGGAGGAGGGACAGGGACCGACGAGCAGTACTTC.

The gene calls are TRBV28 and TRBJ1-6; weak D call: TRBD1 (6 bases). The length of the CDR3 is 16 residues. V was clipped by 4 bases and J by 3 bases, with 13 bases between them. The V gene's germline CDR1 is MDHEN and CDR2 SYDVKM. Here the CDR3 DNA reads TGTGCCAGCAGTTCACCCACAGGGAACTATAATTCACCCCTCCACTTT. Its translation: CASSSPTGNYNSPLHF.

V and J are TRBV5-1 and TRBJ2-2; D is perhaps TRBD1 (6 bases). V was cut by 4 bases and J by 5 bases, with 9 bases left in between. The CDR3 sequence is 13 residues long. Germline lookup yields CDR1 SGHRS and CDR2 YFSETQ. The CDR3 protein is CASSPGQTGELFF. CDR3 in DNA: TGCGCCAGCAGCCCCGGACAGACCGGGGAGCTGTTTTTT.

This clone turned up a few times. This chain connects TRBV7-8 to TRBJ1-1; weak D call: TRBD1 (6 bases). Germline V lookup: CDR1 SGHVS, CDR2 FQNEAQ. This CDR3 region has 15 residues. V lost 6 bases and J 1 base, leaving 15 bases between the germline ends. The CDR3 spells CASRSRGGANTEAFF. The CDR3 DNA reads as TGTGCCAGCAGAAGCCGCGGGGGCGCGAACACTGAAGCTTTCTTT.